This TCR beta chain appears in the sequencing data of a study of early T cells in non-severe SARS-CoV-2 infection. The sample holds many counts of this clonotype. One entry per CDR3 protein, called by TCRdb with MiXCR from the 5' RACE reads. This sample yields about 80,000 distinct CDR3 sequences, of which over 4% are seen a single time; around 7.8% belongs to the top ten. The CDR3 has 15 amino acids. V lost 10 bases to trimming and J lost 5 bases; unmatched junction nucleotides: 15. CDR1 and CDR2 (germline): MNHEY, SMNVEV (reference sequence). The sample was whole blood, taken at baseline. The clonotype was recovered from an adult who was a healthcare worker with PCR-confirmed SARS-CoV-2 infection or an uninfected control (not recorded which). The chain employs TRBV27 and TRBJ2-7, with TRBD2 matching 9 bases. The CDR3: CATGTSSYPRHEQYF. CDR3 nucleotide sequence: TGTGCCACCGGGACTAGCAGCTATCCCAGGCACGAGCAGTACTTC.